This T cell receptor (beta chain) is drawn from a study of cytomegalovirus exposure and HLA in healthy donors. Notes on the study in general: Cytomegalovirus status was reportedly diagnosed by the classifier with high specificity and sensitivity. Later analysis placed DRB1 highest and HLA-C lowest in TCR association rates, which differed by HLA locus.

This clone showed up just a few times. Its matching antigen is unknown. PCR employed 60 Vbeta and 13 Jbeta primers. Data came from immunoSEQ multiplex PCR; TCRdb stores just in-frame clones and leaves some out. The data show over 100,000 clones, around 57% seen once. Each of the donors was a healthy bone marrow donor. At the time of sampling, donors were nominally healthy, though unrecorded immune exposures were likely. The germline CDR1 and CDR2 sequences are SGHAT and FQNNGV. V trimming: 4 bases; J trimming: 4 bases; junction bases outside the gene matches: 7. The CDR3 contains 16 residues. The clonotype comes from a human donor in good health. What was sequenced was PBMCs. The rearrangement links TRBV11-2 to TRBJ2-1; 10 nucleotides line up with TRBD2. CDR3 sequence: CASSYQAGGNYNEQFF. For the CDR3, the DNA is TGTGCCAGCAGCTACCAAGCGGGAGGGAATTACAATGAGCAGTTCTTC.